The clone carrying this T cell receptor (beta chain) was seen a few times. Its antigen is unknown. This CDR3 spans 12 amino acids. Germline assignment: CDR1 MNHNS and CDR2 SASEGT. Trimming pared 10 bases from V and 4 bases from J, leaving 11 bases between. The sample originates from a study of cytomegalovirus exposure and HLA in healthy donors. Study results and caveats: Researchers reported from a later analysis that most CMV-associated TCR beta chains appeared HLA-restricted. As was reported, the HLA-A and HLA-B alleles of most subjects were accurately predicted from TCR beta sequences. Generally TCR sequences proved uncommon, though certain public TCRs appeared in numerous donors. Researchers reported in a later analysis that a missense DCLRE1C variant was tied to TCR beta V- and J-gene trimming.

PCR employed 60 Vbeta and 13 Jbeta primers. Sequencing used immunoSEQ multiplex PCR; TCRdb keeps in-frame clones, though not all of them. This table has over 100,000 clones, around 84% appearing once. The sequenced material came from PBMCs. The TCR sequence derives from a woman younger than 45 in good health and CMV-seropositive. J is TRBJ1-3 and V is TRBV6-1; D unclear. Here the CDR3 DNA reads TGTGCCACCAAAAACCAGGGAAACACCATATATTTT. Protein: CATKNQGNTIYF.